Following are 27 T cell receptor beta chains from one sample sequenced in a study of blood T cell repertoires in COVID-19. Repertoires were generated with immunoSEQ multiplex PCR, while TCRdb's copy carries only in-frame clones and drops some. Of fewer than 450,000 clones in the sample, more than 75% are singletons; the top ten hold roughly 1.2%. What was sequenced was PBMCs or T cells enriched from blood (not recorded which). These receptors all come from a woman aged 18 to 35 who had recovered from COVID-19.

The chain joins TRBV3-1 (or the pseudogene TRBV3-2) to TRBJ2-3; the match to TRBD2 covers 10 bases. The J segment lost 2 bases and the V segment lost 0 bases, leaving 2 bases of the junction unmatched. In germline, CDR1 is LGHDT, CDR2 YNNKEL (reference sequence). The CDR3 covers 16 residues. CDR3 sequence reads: CASSQEGTSVTDTQYF. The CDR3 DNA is TGTGCCAGCAGCCAAGAGGGGACTAGCGTCACAGATACGCAGTATTTT.

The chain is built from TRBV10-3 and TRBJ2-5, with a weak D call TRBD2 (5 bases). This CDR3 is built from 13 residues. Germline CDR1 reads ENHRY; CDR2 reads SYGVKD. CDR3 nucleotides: TGTGCATCCGGGTCAGAGGGACAAGAGACCCAGTACTTC. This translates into CASGSEGQETQYF.

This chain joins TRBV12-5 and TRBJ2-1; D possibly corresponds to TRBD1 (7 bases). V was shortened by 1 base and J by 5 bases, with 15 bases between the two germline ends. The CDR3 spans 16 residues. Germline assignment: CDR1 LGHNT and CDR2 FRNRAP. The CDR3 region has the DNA TGTGCTAGTGGTTTGGCCCGGACAGGCGGGGACAATGAGCAGTTCTTC. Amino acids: CASGLARTGGDNEQFF. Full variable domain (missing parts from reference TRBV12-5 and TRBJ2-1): DARVTQTPRHKVTEMGQEVTMRCQPILGHNTVFWYRQTMMQGLELLAYFRNRAPLDDSGMPKDRFSAEMPDATLATLKIQPSEPRDSAVYFCASGLARTGGDNEQFFGPGTRLTVL.

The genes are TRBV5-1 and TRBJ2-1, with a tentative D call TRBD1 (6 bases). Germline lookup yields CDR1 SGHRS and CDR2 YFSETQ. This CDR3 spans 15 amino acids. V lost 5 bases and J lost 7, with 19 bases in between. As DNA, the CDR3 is TGCGCCAGCAGGCGAACAGGGCCGGGGTTTAATGAGCAGTTCTTC. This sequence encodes CASRRTGPGFNEQFF.

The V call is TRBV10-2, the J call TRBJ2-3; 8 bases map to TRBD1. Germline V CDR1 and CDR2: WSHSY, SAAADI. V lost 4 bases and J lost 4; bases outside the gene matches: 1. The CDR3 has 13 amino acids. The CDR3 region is CASSAGGADTQYF. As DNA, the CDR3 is TGCGCCAGCAGTGCAGGGGGCGCAGATACGCAGTATTTT.

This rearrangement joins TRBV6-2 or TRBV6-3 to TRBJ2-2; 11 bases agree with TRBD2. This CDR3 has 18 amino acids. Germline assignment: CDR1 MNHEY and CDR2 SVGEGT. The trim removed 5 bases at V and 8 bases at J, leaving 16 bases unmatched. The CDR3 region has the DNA TGTGCCAGCAGTCCGCAACACCCCACTAGCGGGGGCCGAGGGGAGCTGTTTTTT. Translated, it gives CASSPQHPTSGGRGELFF.

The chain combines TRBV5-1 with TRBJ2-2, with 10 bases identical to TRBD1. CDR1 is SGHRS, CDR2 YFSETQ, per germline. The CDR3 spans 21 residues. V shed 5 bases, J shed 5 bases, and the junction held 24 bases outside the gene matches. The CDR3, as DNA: TGCGCCAGCAGTCGTGCGGACCGGGACAGGGGAAATCGCGGCCTAACCGGGGAGCTGTTTTTT. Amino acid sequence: CASSRADRDRGNRGLTGELFF.

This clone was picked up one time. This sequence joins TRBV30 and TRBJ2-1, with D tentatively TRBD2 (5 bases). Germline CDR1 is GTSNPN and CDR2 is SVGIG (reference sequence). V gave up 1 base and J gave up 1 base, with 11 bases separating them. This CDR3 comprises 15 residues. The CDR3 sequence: CAWSALGKSYNEQFF. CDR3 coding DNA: TGTGCCTGGAGTGCACTAGGAAAATCCTACAATGAGCAGTTCTTC.

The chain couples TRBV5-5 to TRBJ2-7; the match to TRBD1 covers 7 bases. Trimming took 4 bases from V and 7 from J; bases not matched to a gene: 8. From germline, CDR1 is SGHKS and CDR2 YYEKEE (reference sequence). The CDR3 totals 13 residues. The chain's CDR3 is CASSPGQAREQYF. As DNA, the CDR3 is TGTGCCAGCAGCCCCGGACAGGCAAGAGAGCAGTACTTC.

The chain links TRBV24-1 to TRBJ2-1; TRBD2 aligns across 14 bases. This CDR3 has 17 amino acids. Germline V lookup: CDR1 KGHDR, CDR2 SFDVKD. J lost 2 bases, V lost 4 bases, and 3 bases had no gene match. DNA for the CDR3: TGTGCCACCAGTGACACGGGACTAGCGGGGGCCTACAATGAGCAGTTCTTC. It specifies CATSDTGLAGAYNEQFF.

DNA for the CDR3: TGTGCCAGCAGTGAATCATCGGGGTGGGAGACCCAGTACTTC. It specifies CASSESSGWETQYF. This chain connects TRBV6-1 to TRBJ2-5, with D tentatively TRBD2 (5 bases). V shed 2 bases and J shed 5 bases, with 12 bases lying between them. The CDR3 runs 14 residues. Germline values: CDR1 MNHNS, CDR2 SASEGT.

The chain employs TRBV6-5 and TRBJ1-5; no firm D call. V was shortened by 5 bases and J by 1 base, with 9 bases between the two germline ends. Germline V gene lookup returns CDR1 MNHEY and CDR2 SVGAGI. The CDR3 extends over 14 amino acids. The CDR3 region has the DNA TGTGCCAGCAGTCGGGGTGGCAGCAATCAGCCCCAGCATTTT. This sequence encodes CASSRGGSNQPQHF.

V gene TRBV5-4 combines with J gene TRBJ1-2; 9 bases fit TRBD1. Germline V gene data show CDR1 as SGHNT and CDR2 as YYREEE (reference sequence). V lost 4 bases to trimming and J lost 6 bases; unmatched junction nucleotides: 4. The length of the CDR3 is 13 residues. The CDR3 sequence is CASSKGQGNGYTF. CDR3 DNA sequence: TGTGCCAGCAGCAAAGGACAGGGGAATGGCTACACCTTC.

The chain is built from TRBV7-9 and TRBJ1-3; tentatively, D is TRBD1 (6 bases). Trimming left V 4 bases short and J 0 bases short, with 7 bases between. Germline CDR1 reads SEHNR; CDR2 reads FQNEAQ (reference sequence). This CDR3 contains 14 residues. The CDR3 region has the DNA TGTGCCAGCAGCTCGGACAGCTCTGGAAACACCATATATTTT. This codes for CASSSDSSGNTIYF.

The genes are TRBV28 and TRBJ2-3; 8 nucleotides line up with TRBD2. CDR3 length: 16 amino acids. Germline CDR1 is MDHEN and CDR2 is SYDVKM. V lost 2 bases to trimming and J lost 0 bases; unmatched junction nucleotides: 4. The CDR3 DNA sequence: TGTGCCAGCAGTTTAAACCTAGCGGGTAGCACAGATACGCAGTATTTT. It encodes CASSLNLAGSTDTQYF.

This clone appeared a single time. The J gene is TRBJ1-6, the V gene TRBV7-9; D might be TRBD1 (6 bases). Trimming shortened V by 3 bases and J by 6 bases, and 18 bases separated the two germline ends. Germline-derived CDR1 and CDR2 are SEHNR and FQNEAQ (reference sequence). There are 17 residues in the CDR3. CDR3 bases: TGTGCCAGCAGCTTCTTTCTTGGGCAGGGGCGTAATTCACCCCTCCACTTT. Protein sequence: CASSFFLGQGRNSPLHF.

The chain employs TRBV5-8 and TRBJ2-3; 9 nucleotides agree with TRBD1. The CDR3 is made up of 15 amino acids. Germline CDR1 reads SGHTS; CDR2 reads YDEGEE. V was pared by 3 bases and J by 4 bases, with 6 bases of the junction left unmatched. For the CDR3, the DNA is TGTGCCAGCAGCTCAGGGACAGGGAAGGCAGATACGCAGTATTTT. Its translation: CASSSGTGKADTQYF.

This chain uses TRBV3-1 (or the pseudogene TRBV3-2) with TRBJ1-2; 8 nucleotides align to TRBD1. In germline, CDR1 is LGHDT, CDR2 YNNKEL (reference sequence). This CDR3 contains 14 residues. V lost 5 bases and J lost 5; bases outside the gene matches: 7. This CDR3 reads CASSYPGQVYGYTF. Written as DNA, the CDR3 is TGTGCCAGCAGCTATCCGGGACAGGTTTATGGCTACACCTTC.

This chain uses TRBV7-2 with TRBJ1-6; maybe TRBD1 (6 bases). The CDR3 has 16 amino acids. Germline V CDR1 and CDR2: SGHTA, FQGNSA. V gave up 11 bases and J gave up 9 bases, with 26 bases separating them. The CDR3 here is CASKLGTRGLISPLHF. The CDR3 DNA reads TGTGCCTCAAAGCTGGGGACCAGGGGCCTTATTTCACCCCTCCACTTT.

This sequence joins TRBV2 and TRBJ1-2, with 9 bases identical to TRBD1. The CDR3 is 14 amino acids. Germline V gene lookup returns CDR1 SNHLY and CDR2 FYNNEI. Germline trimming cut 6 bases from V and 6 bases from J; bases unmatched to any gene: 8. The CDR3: CASSGGQGINGYTF. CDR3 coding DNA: TGTGCCAGCAGCGGTGGACAGGGGATAAATGGCTACACCTTC. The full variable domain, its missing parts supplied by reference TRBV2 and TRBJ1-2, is EPEVTQTPSHQVTQMGQEVILRCVPISNHLYFYWYRQILGQKVEFLVSFYNNEISEKSEIFDDQFSVERPDGSNFTLKIRSTKLEDSAMYFCASSGGQGINGYTFGSGTRLTVV.

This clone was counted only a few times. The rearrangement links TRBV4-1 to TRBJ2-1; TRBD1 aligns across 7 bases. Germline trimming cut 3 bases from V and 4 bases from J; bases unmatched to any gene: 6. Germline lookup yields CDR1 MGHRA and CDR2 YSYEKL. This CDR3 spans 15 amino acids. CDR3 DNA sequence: TGCGCCAGCAGCCAGTCGACAGGGAATTACAATGAGCAGTTCTTC. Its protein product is CASSQSTGNYNEQFF.

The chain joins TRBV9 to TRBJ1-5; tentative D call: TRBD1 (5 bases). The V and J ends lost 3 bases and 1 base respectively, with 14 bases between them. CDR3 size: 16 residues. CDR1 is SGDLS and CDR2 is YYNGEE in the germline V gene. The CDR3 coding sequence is TGTGCCAGCAGCGGAGCTGACAGTTGGAGCAATCAGCCCCAGCATTTT. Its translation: CASSGADSWSNQPQHF.

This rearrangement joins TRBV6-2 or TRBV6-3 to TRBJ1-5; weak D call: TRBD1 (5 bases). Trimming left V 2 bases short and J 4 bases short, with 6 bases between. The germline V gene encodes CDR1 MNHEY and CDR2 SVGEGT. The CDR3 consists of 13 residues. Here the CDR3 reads CASSYTGNQPQHF. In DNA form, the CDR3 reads TGTGCCAGCAGTTACACAGGTAATCAGCCCCAGCATTTT.

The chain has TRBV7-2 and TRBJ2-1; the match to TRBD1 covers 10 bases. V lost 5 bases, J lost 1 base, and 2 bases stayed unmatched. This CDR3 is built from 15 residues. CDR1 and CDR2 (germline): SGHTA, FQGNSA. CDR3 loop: CASSTDRGSYNEQFF. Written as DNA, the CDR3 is TGTGCCAGCAGCACGGACAGGGGGTCCTACAATGAGCAGTTCTTC.

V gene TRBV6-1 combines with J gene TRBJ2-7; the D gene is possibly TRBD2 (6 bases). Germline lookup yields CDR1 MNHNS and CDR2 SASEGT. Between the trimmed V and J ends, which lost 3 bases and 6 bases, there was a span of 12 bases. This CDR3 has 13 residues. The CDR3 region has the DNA TGTGCCAGCAGTGAGGGGAGGACGGTCGAGCAGTACTTC. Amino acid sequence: CASSEGRTVEQYF.

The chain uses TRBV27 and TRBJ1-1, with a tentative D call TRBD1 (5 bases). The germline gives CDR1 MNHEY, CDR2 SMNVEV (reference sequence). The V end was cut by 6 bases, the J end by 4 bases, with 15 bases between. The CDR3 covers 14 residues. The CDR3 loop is CASSPAGGATEAFF. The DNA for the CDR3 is TGTGCCAGCAGCCCTGCAGGCGGGGCCACTGAAGCTTTCTTT.

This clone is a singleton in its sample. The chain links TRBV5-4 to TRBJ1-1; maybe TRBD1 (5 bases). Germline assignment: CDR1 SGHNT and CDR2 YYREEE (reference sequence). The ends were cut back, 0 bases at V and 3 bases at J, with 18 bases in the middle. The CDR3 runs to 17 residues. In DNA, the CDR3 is TGTGCCAGCAGCTTGGGAACGCACATTCCGGGGGACACTGAAGCTTTCTTT. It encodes CASSLGTHIPGDTEAFF.